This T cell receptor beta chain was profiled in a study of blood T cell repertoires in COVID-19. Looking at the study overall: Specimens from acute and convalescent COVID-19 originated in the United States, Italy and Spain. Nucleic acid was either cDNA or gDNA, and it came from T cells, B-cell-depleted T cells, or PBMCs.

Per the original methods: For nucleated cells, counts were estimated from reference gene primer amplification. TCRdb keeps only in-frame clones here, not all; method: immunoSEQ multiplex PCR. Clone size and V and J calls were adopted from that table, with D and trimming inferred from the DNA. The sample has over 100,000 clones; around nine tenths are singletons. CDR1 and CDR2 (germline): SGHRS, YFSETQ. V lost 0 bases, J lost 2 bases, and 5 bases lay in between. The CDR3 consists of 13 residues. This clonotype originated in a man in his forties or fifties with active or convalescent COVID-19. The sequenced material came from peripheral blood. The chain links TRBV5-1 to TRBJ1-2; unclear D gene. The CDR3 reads CASSLEQNYGYTF. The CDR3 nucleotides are TGCGCCAGCAGCTTGGAACAGAACTATGGCTACACCTTC.